This T cell receptor beta chain derives from a study of resident and recirculating memory T cells in vitiligo. Study summary: Shave-biopsy epidermis from lesional and nonlesional skin was sequenced alongside PBMCs.

Confetti depigmentation, marking active vitiligo, was absent in these patients. From germline, CDR1 is SGHNT and CDR2 YENEEA. CDR3 length equals 13 residues. Study results and limitations: No unique dominant TCR clone was found in vitiligo lesions. Sequences differed between biopsy sites and patients, suggesting private specificity.

Profiled with immunoSEQ multiplex PCR; TCRdb holds only in-frame clones, not every one. Among more than 70,000 clones listed, around 90% were seen once. Concerning this clone itself: Its antigen is still unknown.

The TCR comes from a male donor with vitiligo. The chain combines TRBV11-3 with TRBJ2-2, with 8 positions matching TRBD2. Sequencing was done on a sample of blood. CDR3 coding DNA: TGTGCGGCATCCGGGAGGGACACCGGGGAGCTGTTTTTT. Its protein is CAASGRDTGELFF.